This paragraph covers one T cell receptor (beta chain) sequence. Its antigen remains unidentified. The entry originates in a study of T cell responses to AZD1222 COVID-19 vaccine. Overall study results and limits: Epitopes outside B.1.351 and B.1.1.7 mutated regions reportedly drew nearly half of spike TCRs. Repertoire samples came only from after the peak T cell response. Just five or six AZD1222 recipients tested seropositive at baseline.

The V gene's germline CDR1 is SGHRS and CDR2 YFSETQ. V lost 5 bases and J lost 6; bases outside the gene matches: 7. This CDR3 is built from 14 residues. Generated by immunoSEQ multiplex PCR, the TCRdb table keeps only in-frame clones and is missing some. Here the sample spans around 150,000 clones, 90% to 95% being singletons. The V call is TRBV5-1, the J call TRBJ1-1; 10 bases agree with TRBD1. Sequencing was performed on peripheral blood, taken 28 days after the second AZD1222 dose. This TCR came from an adult who received the AZD1222 COVID-19 vaccine. The CDR3, as DNA: TGCGCCAGCAGAGAGACAGGGGGCGCGTCTGAAGCTTTCTTT. Its translation is CASRETGGASEAFF.